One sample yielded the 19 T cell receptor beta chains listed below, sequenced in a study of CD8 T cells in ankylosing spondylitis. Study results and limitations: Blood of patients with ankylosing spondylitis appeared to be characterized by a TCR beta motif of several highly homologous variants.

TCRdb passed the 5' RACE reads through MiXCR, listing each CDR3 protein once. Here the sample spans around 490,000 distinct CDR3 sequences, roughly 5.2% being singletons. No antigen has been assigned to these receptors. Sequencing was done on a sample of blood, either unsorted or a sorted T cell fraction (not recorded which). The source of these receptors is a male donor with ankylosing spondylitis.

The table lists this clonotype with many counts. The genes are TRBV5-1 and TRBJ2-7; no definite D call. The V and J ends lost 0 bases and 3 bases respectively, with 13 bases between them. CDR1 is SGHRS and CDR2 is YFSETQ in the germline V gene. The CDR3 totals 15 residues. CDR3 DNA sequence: TGCGCCAGCAGCTTGGCCGATGGGTGGCACTACGAGCAGTACTTC. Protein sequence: CASSLADGWHYEQYF.

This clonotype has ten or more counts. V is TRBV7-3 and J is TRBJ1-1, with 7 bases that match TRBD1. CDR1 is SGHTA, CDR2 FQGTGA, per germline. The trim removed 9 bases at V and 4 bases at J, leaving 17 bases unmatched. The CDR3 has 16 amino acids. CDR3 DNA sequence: TGTGCCAGTACAGGGGCATTCTTTGCGGGTACCACTGAAGCTTTCTTT. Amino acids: CASTGAFFAGTTEAFF.

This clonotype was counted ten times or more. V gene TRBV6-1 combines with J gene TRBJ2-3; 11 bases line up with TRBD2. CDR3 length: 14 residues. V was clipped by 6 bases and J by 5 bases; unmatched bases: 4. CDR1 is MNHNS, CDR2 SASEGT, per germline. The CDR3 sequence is CASRLAGVLDTQYF. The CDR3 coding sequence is TGTGCCAGCAGACTAGCGGGGGTACTAGATACGCAGTATTTT.

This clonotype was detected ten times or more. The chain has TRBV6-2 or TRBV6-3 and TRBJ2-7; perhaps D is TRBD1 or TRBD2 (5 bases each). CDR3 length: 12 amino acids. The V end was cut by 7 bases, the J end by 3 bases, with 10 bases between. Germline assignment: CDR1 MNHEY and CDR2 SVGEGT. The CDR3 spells CASTTGGYEQYF. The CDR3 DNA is TGTGCCAGCACTACTGGGGGCTACGAGCAGTACTTC.

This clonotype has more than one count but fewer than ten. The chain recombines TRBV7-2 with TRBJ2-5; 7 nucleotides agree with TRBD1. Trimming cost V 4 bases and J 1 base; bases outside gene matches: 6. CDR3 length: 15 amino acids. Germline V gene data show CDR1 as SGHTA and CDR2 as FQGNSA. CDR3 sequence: CASSSRQGIQETQYF. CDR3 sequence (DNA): TGTGCCAGCAGCTCCAGACAGGGAATCCAAGAGACCCAGTACTTC.

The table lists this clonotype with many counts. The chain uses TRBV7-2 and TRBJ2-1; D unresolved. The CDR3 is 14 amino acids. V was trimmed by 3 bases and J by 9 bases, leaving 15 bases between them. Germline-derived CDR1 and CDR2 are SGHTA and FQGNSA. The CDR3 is CASSLGINVGEQFF. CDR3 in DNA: TGTGCCAGCAGCTTGGGGATAAACGTGGGTGAGCAGTTCTTC.

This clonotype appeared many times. CDR3 coding DNA: TGTGCCAGCAGTCTCAGCGGAGATACGCAGTATTTT. Protein: CASSLSGDTQYF. This chain links TRBV12-3 or TRBV12-4 with TRBJ2-3; the D gene is possibly TRBD2 (5 bases). The germline V and J ends were trimmed by 5 bases and 5 bases, with 8 bases remaining between them. This CDR3 comprises 12 residues.

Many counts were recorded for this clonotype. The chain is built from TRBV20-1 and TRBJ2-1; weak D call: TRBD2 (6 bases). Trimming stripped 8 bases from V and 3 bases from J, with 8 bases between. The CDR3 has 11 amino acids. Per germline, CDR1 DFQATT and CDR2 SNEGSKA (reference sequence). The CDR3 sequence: CSISGYNEQFF. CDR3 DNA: TGCAGTATTAGCGGCTACAATGAGCAGTTCTTC.

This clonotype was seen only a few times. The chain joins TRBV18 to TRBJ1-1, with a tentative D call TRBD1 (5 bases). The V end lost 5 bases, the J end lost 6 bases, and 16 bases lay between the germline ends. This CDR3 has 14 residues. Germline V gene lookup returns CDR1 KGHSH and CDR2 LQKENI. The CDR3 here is CASSLQDWGPEAFF. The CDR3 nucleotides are TGTGCCAGCTCATTACAAGACTGGGGCCCTGAAGCTTTCTTT.

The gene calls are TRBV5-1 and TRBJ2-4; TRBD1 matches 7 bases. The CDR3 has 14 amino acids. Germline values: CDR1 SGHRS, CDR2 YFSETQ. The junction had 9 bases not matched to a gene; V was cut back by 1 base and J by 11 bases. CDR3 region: CASSLRGQDGVQYF. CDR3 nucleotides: TGCGCCAGCAGCTTGAGAGGACAGGACGGGGTTCAGTACTTC.

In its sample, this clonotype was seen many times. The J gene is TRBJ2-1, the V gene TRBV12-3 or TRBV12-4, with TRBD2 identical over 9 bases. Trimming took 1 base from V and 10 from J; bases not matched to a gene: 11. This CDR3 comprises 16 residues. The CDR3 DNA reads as TGTGCCAGCAGTTTAGGTCAGGCGGGGGGGCTGCGGGAGCAGTTCTTC. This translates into CASSLGQAGGLREQFF.

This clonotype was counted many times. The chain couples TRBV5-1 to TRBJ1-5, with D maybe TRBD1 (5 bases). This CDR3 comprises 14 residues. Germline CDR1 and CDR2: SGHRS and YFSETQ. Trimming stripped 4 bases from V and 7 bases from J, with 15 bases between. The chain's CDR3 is CASSVGAGDQPQHF. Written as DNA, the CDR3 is TGCGCCAGCAGCGTCGGGGCGGGCGACCAGCCCCAGCATTTT.

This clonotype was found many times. The DNA of the CDR3 is TGTGCCAGCGGGCGACAGCCCCAGCATTTT. Protein product: CASGRQPQHF. The chain links TRBV6-2 or TRBV6-3 to TRBJ1-5; D not resolved. Germline CDR1 MNHEY, CDR2 SVGEGT. The CDR3 covers 10 residues. The V and J ends lost 8 bases and 7 bases respectively, with 6 bases between them.

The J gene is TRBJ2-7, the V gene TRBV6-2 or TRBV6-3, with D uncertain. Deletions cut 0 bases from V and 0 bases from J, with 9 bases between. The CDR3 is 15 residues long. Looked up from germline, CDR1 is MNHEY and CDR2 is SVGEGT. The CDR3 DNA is TGTGCCAGCAGTTACTCTCCCACGAGCTCCTACGAGCAGTACTTC. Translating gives CASSYSPTSSYEQYF.

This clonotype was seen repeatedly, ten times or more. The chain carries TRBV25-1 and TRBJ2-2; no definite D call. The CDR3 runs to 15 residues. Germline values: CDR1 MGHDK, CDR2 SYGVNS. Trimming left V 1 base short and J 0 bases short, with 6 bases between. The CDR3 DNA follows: TGTGCCAGCAGTGAATGGAAATCGAACACCGGGGAGCTGTTTTTT. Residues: CASSEWKSNTGELFF.

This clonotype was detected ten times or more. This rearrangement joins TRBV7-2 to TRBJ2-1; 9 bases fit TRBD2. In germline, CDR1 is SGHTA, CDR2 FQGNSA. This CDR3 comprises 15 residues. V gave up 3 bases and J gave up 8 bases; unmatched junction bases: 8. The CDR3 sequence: CASSFIGTSMYEQFF. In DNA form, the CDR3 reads TGTGCCAGCAGCTTTATCGGGACTAGCATGTATGAGCAGTTCTTC.

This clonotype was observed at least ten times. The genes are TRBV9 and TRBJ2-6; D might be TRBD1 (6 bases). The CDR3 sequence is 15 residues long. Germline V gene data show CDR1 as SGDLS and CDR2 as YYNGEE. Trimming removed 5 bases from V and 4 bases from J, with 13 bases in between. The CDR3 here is CASSKSGAGANVLTF. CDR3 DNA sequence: TGTGCCAGCAGTAAATCAGGGGCCGGGGCCAACGTCCTGACTTTC.

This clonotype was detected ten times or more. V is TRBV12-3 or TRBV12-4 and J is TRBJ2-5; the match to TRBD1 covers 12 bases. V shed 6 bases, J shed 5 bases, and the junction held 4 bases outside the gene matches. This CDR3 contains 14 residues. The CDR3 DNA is TGTGCCAGCAGAGGGACAGGGGGCAGGGAGACCCAGTACTTC. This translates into CASRGTGGRETQYF.

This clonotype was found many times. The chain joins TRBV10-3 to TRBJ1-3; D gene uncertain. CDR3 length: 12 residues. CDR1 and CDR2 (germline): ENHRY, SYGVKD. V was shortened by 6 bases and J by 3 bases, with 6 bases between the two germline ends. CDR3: CAISDYGNTIYF. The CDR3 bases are TGTGCCATCAGCGATTATGGAAACACCATATATTTT.